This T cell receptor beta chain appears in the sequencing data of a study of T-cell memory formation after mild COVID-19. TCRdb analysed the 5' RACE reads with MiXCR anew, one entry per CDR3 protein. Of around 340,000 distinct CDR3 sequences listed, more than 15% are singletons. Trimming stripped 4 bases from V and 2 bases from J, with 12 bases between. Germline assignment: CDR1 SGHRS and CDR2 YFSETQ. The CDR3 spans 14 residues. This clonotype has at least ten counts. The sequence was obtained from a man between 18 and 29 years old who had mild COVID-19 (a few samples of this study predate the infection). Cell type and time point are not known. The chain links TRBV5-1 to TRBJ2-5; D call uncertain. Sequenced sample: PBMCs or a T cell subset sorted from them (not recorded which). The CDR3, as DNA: TGCGCCAGCAGCCGTAATTGGGATCAAGAGACCCAGTACTTC. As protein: CASSRNWDQETQYF. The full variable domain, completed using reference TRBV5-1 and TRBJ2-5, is KAGVTQTPRYLIKTRGQQVTLSCSPISGHRSVSWYQQTPGQGLQFLFEYFSETQRNKGNFPGRFSGRQFSNSRSEMNVSTLELGDSALYLCASSRNWDQETQYFGPGTRLLVL.